A single sample is the source of the 14 T cell receptor beta chains below, sequenced in a study of vaccination and CD4 T cells after COVID-19. These receptors lack a known antigen. The treatment is: approximately 9-day PBMC culture with coronavirus spike peptide pools or control peptides (ViraFEST assay). Sequencing of cultured CD4+ T cell DNA used the Oncomine TCR Beta short-read assay. TCRdb re-analysed the PCR reads in MiXCR, keeping a single row per CDR3 protein. This sample carries under 4,500 distinct CDR3 sequences, 35% to 45% of them seen once, and the ten largest clones take roughly 27%. Sequenced input: CD4+ T cells from blood, cultured in vitro. These receptor sequences come from a human donor who had recovered from COVID-19.

By sample fraction, this clonotype is large. This chain joins TRBV20-1 and TRBJ2-1; D unresolved. CDR1 is DFQATT and CDR2 is SNEGSKA in the germline V gene (reference sequence). V was clipped by 3 bases and J by 8 bases, with 17 bases between them. This CDR3 region has 14 residues. The CDR3 DNA sequence: TGCAGTGCTAGGGGCCCCACTGGCCCCCATGAGCAGTTCTTC. Translating gives CSARGPTGPHEQFF.

This chain links TRBV20-1 with TRBJ2-1; possibly TRBD2 for D (7 bases). The CDR3 totals 14 residues. Deletions cut 6 bases from V and 10 bases from J, with 22 bases between. Germline V gene lookup returns CDR1 DFQATT and CDR2 SNEGSKA (reference sequence). CDR3 bases: TGCAGTGCCTGGGGGGGGGCCACAGGGTTAGAGCAGTTCTTC. Translating it yields CSAWGGATGLEQFF.

There are a few counts of this clonotype. The V call is TRBV6-1, the J call TRBJ1-6; 9 positions match TRBD1. The CDR3 runs 15 residues. Germline lookup yields CDR1 MNHNS and CDR2 SASEGT. The V and J ends lost 6 bases and 8 bases, in that order; junction bases with no gene match: 8. The CDR3 DNA is TGTGCCAGCAGCATCCCGGGACAGGGCGATTCACCCCTCCACTTT. This codes for CASSIPGQGDSPLHF.

This clonotype showed up just once. V usage is TRBV7-2 and J usage is TRBJ1-1; 8 bases map to TRBD1. Germline CDR1 is SGHTA and CDR2 is FQGNSA. The CDR3 is 16 amino acids. V dropped 5 bases and J dropped 4; count of bases not matched to a gene: 12. The CDR3 DNA reads as TGTGCCAGCAGCACTAGAGGACAGGGAGGGGGCACTGAAGCTTTCTTT. It translates to CASSTRGQGGGTEAFF. Supplemented by reference TRBV7-2 and TRBJ1-1, the full variable domain reads GAGVSQSPSNKVTEKGKDVELRCDPISGHTALYWYRQSLGQGLEFLIYFQGNSAPDKSGLPSDRFSAERTGGSVSTLTIQRTQQEDSAVYLCASSTRGQGGGTEAFFGQGTRLTVV.

The rearrangement joins TRBV11-3 to TRBJ2-2; 9 bases map to TRBD1. Per the germline V gene, CDR1 is SGHNT and CDR2 is YENEEA. The CDR3 is 15 residues long. Losses at the gene ends were 5 bases for V and 1 base for J; bases not matched to a gene: 2. The chain's CDR3 is CASSEGQGNTGELFF. The CDR3 region has the DNA TGTGCCAGCAGCGAGGGACAGGGGAACACCGGGGAGCTGTTTTTT.

The chain carries TRBV20-1 and TRBJ1-1; the D is unclear. CDR3 length: 13 amino acids. CDR1 is DFQATT, CDR2 SNEGSKA, per germline (reference sequence). V dropped 1 base and J dropped 6 bases, with 12 bases sitting between them. The CDR3 DNA sequence: TGCAGTGCTAGAGGATCCTCGTCCCCTGAAGCTTTCTTT. Translation gives CSARGSSSPEAFF.

This clonotype has only a few counts. The chain has TRBV6-1 and TRBJ1-1; D is possibly TRBD1 (5 bases). The CDR3 runs 14 residues. The germline V and J ends were trimmed by 9 bases and 1 base, with 15 bases remaining between them. The germline gives CDR1 MNHNS, CDR2 SASEGT. CDR3 region: CASKGWRENTEAFF. DNA of the CDR3: TGTGCCAGTAAGGGGTGGCGGGAGAACACTGAAGCTTTCTTT.

The chain recombines TRBV20-1 with TRBJ2-7; 10 bases map to TRBD1. The germline gives CDR1 DFQATT, CDR2 SNEGSKA (reference sequence). The CDR3 covers 13 residues. The CDR3 coding sequence is TGCAGACCGAAAGGACAGGGGGGGTTAGAGCAGTACTTC. Protein: CRPKGQGGLEQYF.

This rearrangement joins TRBV20-1 to TRBJ2-3, with 7 positions matching TRBD2. Germline CDR1 and CDR2: DFQATT and SNEGSKA (reference sequence). V gave up 4 bases and J gave up 1 base; unmatched junction bases: 11. The CDR3 length is 16 residues. CDR3 nucleotide sequence: TGCAGTGCTACGAATAGGCGGGAGATTGGCACAGATACGCAGTATTTT. Translation gives CSATNRREIGTDTQYF.

The gene calls are TRBV7-8 and TRBJ2-3; TRBD2 aligns across 10 bases. V was pared by 5 bases and J by 1 base, with 9 bases of the junction left unmatched. Germline V gene lookup returns CDR1 SGHVS and CDR2 FQNEAQ. This CDR3 region has 17 residues. Here the CDR3 DNA reads TGTGCCAGCAGCCTCCGCCCCGGGACTAGCGGCACAGATACGCAGTATTTT. Protein product: CASSLRPGTSGTDTQYF.

This clonotype was observed a few times. This rearrangement joins TRBV20-1 to TRBJ2-3; D unclear. Germline V gene sequence: CDR1 DFQATT, CDR2 SNEGSKA (reference sequence). The germline V and J ends were trimmed by 0 bases and 1 base, with 11 bases remaining between them. This CDR3 is 15 amino acids long. The CDR3 nucleotides are TGCAGTGCTAGAGATCTGGTACGAGGCACAGATACGCAGTATTTT. This codes for CSARDLVRGTDTQYF.

The rearrangement uses TRBV6-2 or TRBV6-3 and TRBJ1-3, with D unclear. There are 14 residues in the CDR3. Germline loops: CDR1 MNHEY, CDR2 SVGEGT. V was trimmed by 6 bases and J by 4 bases, leaving 13 bases between them. CDR3 region: CASSNTRLGNTIYF. The CDR3 DNA reads TGTGCCAGCAGCAACACCCGCTTGGGAAACACCATATATTTT.

This rearrangement joins TRBV4-2 to TRBJ2-3; 9 nucleotides align to TRBD1. The CDR3 has 17 residues. Germline values: CDR1 LGHNA, CDR2 YNFKEQ. J was trimmed by 6 bases and V by 1 base; bases with no gene match: 11. The CDR3 bases are TGTGCCAGCAGCCAAGGACCCGAGACAGGGGGATCGGATACGCAGTATTTT. This codes for CASSQGPETGGSDTQYF.

There are a few counts of this clonotype. CDR3 protein: CASSPHRGRIIAGELFF. CDR3 nucleotides: TGTGCCAGCAGCCCACACAGGGGGCGTATTATCGCCGGGGAGCTGTTTTTT. The rearrangement joins TRBV6-1 to TRBJ2-2, with 9 bases identical to TRBD1. Germline CDR1 is MNHNS and CDR2 is SASEGT. The CDR3 totals 17 residues. With V trimmed by 6 bases and J by 6 bases, 14 bases remained unmatched.